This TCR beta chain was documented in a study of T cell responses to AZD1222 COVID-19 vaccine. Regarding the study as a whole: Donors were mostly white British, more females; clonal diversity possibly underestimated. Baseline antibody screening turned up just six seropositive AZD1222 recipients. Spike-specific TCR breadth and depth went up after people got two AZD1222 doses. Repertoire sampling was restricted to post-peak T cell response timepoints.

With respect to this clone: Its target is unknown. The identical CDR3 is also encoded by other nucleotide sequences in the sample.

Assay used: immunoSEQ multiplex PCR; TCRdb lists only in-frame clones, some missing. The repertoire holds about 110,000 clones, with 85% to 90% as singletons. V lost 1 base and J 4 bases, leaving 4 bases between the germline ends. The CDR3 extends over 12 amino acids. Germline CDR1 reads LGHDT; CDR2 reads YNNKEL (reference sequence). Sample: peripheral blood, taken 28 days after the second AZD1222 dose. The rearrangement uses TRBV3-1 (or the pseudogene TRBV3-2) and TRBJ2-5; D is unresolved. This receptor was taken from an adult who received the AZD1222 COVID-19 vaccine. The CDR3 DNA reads TGTGCCAGCAGCCAAGTGGGAGAGACCCAGTACTTC. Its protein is CASSQVGETQYF.